The clone carrying this T cell receptor (beta chain) has only a few counts. Its antigen is not identified. It was 5'RACE with constant-segment primers that produced the TCR alpha and TCR beta cDNA libraries, which carried sample barcodes and UMIs. TCRdb independently ran MiXCR on the 5' RACE reads; one entry per CDR3 protein. The sample lists hundreds of thousands of distinct CDR3 sequences; roughly 15% were seen once. The CDR3 consists of 17 residues. V dropped 4 bases and J dropped 5; count of bases not matched to a gene: 14. The germline CDR1 and CDR2 sequences are SGHRS and YFSETQ. This sample stems from a study of T-cell memory formation after mild COVID-19. Findings and limits, study-wide: Later expanders leaned CD4+, whereas clones that contracted between day 15 and 85 were balanced CD4/CD8. Some clones that responded turned up in pre-infection memory, which suggests that cross-reactive memory joined in.

The chain links TRBV5-1 to TRBJ2-1, with TRBD1 matching over 8 bases. Sequenced material: PBMCs or a T cell subset sorted from them (not recorded which). The receptor was isolated from a young man who had mild COVID-19 (a few samples of this study predate the infection). Cell type and time point are not known. The CDR3 DNA reads as TGCGCCAGCAGCGGCGGGACAGGTAGCGCTACGGACAATGAGCAGTTCTTC. Translating it yields CASSGGTGSATDNEQFF.